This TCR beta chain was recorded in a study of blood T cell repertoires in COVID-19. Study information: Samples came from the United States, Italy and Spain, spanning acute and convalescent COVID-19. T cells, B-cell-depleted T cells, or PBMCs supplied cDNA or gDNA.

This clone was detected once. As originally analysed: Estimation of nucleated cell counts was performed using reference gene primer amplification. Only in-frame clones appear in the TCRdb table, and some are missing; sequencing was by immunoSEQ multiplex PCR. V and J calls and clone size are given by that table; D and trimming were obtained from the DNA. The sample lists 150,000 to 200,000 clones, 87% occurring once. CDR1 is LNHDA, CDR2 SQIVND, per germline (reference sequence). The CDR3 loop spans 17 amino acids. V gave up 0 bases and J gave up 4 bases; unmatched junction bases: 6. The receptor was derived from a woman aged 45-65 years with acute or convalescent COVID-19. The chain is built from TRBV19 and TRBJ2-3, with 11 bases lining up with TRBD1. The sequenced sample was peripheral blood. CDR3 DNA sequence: TGTGCCAGTAGTATAGATCGGACAGGGGGCGCGTCAGATACGCAGTATTTT. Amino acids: CASSIDRTGGASDTQYF.